These 30 T cell receptor beta chains came from one sample sequenced in a study of blood T cell repertoires in COVID-19. Assay used: immunoSEQ multiplex PCR; TCRdb lists only in-frame clones, some missing. The sample holds a few hundred thousand clones, roughly 89% seen once. The sample taken for sequencing was peripheral blood. These receptors were collected from a woman aged 30 to 39 with active or convalescent COVID-19.

This chain connects TRBV4-3 to TRBJ2-1; unclear D gene. CDR3 length equals 17 residues. CDR1 is LGHNA and CDR2 is YSLEER in the germline V gene. Trimming left V 0 bases short and J 3 bases short, with 15 bases between. The CDR3 nucleotides read TGCGCCAGCAGCCAAGATCGGTCCCAAGCGTTCTACAATGAGCAGTTCTTC. Amino acid sequence: CASSQDRSQAFYNEQFF.

The chain links TRBV7-2 to TRBJ1-4; D gene ambiguous. CDR1 and CDR2 from the germline V gene are SGHTA and FQGNSA. The CDR3 covers 16 residues. The V gene lost 4 bases and the J gene lost 10 bases, with 22 bases spanning the gap. DNA for the CDR3: TGTGCCAGCAGCTCCGGATTGGGGAGGGATTGGGGAAAACTGTTTTTT. This gives the protein CASSSGLGRDWGKLFF.

Comment on this clone: This is likely a read error, given that the CDR3 carries no conserved phenylalanine or tryptophan at its end. The limits of the CDR3 on the DNA are not certain, so only TCRdb's listed CDR3 is given. V gene TRBV7-4 combines with J gene TRBJ1-4; TRBD1, the table's D call, lacks a check against the DNA. The CDR3 has 11 amino acids, counting both end residues. Germline CDR1 reads SGHVT; CDR2 reads SQSDAQ. The CDR3 loop is CASSLTSVGGL.

The chain employs TRBV3-1 (or the pseudogene TRBV3-2) and TRBJ2-7; unclear D gene. The germline V gene encodes CDR1 LGHDT and CDR2 YNNKEL (reference sequence). This CDR3 region has 15 residues. Trimming stripped 4 bases from V and 3 bases from J, with 16 bases between. CDR3 sequence reads: CASSPRQQSIYEQYF. The CDR3 nucleotides read TGTGCCAGCAGCCCCAGGCAGCAATCAATCTACGAGCAGTACTTC.

In its sample, this clone was seen many times. This chain connects TRBV7-9 to TRBJ1-5, with unresolved D. Trimming stripped 4 bases from V and 5 bases from J, with 9 bases between. CDR3 size: 13 residues. Germline values: CDR1 SEHNR, CDR2 FQNEAQ (reference sequence). CDR3 protein: CASSYTTDQPQHF. Written as DNA, the CDR3 is TGTGCCAGCAGCTACACCACCGATCAGCCCCAGCATTTT.

This chain connects TRBV6-5 to TRBJ2-5; 7 positions agree with TRBD2. Germline CDR1 is MNHEY and CDR2 is SVGAGI. The CDR3 consists of 16 residues. V gave up 0 bases and J gave up 5 bases; unmatched junction bases: 9. CDR3 nucleotides: TGTGCCAGCAGTTACTCGAGTAGCGGGCTGGTGGAGACCCAGTACTTC. It specifies CASSYSSSGLVETQYF.

This rearrangement joins TRBV5-1 to TRBJ2-1; 15 bases are a match to TRBD2. Germline V CDR1 and CDR2: SGHRS, YFSETQ. The V gene end was trimmed by 4 bases and the J gene end by 8 bases; junction bases not matched to a gene: 10. The CDR3 is 17 amino acids. The DNA for the CDR3 is TGCGCCAGCAGCCCTGGGACTAGCGGGGGGCTCGGGGATGAGCAGTTCTTC. It specifies CASSPGTSGGLGDEQFF.

This chain uses TRBV15 with TRBJ1-5; no clear D. CDR1 is LNHNV, CDR2 YYDKDF, per germline (reference sequence). This CDR3 contains 13 residues. Trimming cost V 2 bases and J 5 bases, with 7 bases left between them. For the CDR3, the DNA is TGTGCCACCAGCAGACCCGCGGATCAGCCCCAGCATTTT. It codes for CATSRPADQPQHF.

The gene calls are TRBV5-4 and TRBJ2-3; 9 nucleotides match TRBD2. V shed 0 bases, J shed 1 base, and the junction held 6 bases outside the gene matches. The CDR3 is made up of 17 amino acids. The germline V gene encodes CDR1 SGHNT and CDR2 YYREEE (reference sequence). CDR3 sequence: CASSLALLAGRTDTQYF. The CDR3 DNA follows: TGTGCCAGCAGCTTGGCATTGCTAGCGGGACGCACAGATACGCAGTATTTT.

The chain's CDR3 is CASSFTGATYEQYF. The DNA of the CDR3 is TGTGCCAGCAGTTTTACAGGGGCTACCTACGAGCAGTACTTC. This chain links TRBV27 with TRBJ2-7; TRBD1 matches at 7 bases. Trimming at V came to 3 bases and at J to 2 bases, leaving 4 bases not matched to a gene. Germline CDR1 is MNHEY and CDR2 is SMNVEV (reference sequence). The CDR3 runs 14 residues.

In its sample, this clone was seen a few times. The chain combines TRBV7-6 with TRBJ2-7; 10 nucleotides match TRBD1. The trim removed 1 base at V and 3 bases at J, leaving 3 bases unmatched. Germline V gives CDR1 SGHVS, CDR2 FNYEAQ. The CDR3 length is 15 residues. The CDR3 DNA is TGTGCCAGCAGCTTAGGGGACAGGGGAGGCTACGAGCAGTACTTC. This sequence encodes CASSLGDRGGYEQYF.

This chain connects TRBV24-1 to TRBJ2-5, with TRBD1 as a possible D gene (5 bases). The CDR3 sequence is 15 residues long. The germline V gene encodes CDR1 KGHDR and CDR2 SFDVKD. The V gene lost 3 bases and the J gene lost 5 bases, with 15 bases spanning the gap. CDR3 in DNA: TGTGCCACCAGTGATCTCCGGACCTCAGGGGAGACCCAGTACTTC. Its translation is CATSDLRTSGETQYF.

About this clone itself: The DNA is omitted, as the CDR3 cannot be located on it reliably, and the CDR3 follows TCRdb's listing. The chain is built from TRBV28 and TRBJ2-1; the table's D call, TRBD1, has no DNA check behind it. Both ends counted, the CDR3 spans 14 residues. The germline CDR1 and CDR2 sequences are MDHEN and SYDVKM. This CDR3 reads CASSTSTGYNEQFF.

V usage is TRBV18 and J usage is TRBJ1-2, with D unresolved. Trimming took 0 bases from V and 4 from J, leaving 12 bases between them. The CDR3 sequence is 15 residues long. The germline CDR1 and CDR2 sequences are KGHSH and LQKENI. The CDR3 loop reads CASSPPERTVYGYTF. Written as DNA, the CDR3 is TGTGCCAGCTCACCACCGGAGCGGACGGTCTATGGCTACACCTTC.

As to this clone: This sample also contains other DNA sequences that code for the same CDR3. The gene calls are TRBV19 and TRBJ2-5; TRBD1 matches at 9 bases. CDR1 LNHDA and CDR2 SQIVND come from the germline V gene (reference sequence). With 6 bases clipped from V and 5 bases from J, the junction kept 7 bases outside the gene matches. This CDR3 is built from 14 residues. Here the CDR3 reads CASSPGQGRETQYF. For the CDR3, the DNA is TGTGCCAGTAGCCCGGGACAGGGACGCGAGACCCAGTACTTC.

The chain is built from TRBV7-2 and TRBJ2-7, with D perhaps TRBD2 (5 bases). V lost 0 bases to trimming and J lost 0 bases, with 15 bases between them. CDR1 is SGHTA, CDR2 FQGNSA, per germline. The CDR3 loop spans 17 amino acids. The chain's CDR3 is CASSLARSSTSSYEQYF. The CDR3 coding sequence is TGTGCCAGCAGCTTAGCGCGGTCTAGCACCAGCTCCTACGAGCAGTACTTC.

The rearrangement uses TRBV27 and TRBJ2-7; D is possibly TRBD1 (6 bases). This CDR3 is 13 amino acids long. Germline loops: CDR1 MNHEY, CDR2 SMNVEV (reference sequence). The ends were cut back, 0 bases at V and 5 bases at J, with 8 bases in the middle. CDR3 sequence: CASSLSQGNEQYF. As DNA, the CDR3 is TGTGCCAGCAGTTTATCCCAGGGGAACGAGCAGTACTTC.

This chain joins TRBV5-4 and TRBJ2-5, with 9 bases aligning to TRBD1. Germline V lookup: CDR1 SGHNT, CDR2 YYREEE (reference sequence). The CDR3 sequence is 15 residues long. V lost 6 bases, J lost 2 bases, and 8 bases stayed unmatched. Here the CDR3 reads CASNFGTGPQETQYF. Written as DNA, the CDR3 is TGTGCCAGCAACTTCGGGACAGGGCCACAAGAGACCCAGTACTTC. Supplemented by reference TRBV5-4 and TRBJ2-5, the full variable domain reads ETGVTQSPTHLIKTRGQQVTLRCSSQSGHNTVSWYQQALGQGPQFIFQYYREEENGRGNFPPRFSGLQFPNYSSELNVNALELDDSALYLCASNFGTGPQETQYFGPGTRLLVL.

The gene calls are TRBV6-5 and TRBJ1-6; perhaps TRBD1 as D (5 bases). The CDR3 is 14 amino acids. Looked up from germline, CDR1 is MNHEY and CDR2 is SVGAGI. Deletions cut 2 bases from V and 5 bases from J, with 7 bases between. The CDR3 is CASSYGADNSPLHF. CDR3 DNA: TGTGCCAGCAGTTACGGGGCAGATAATTCACCCCTCCACTTT.

This rearrangement joins TRBV27 to TRBJ2-5; TRBD2 aligns across 9 bases. This CDR3 contains 14 residues. Trimming at V came to 4 bases and at J to 9 bases, leaving 9 bases not matched to a gene. Germline-derived CDR1 and CDR2 are MNHEY and SMNVEV (reference sequence). CDR3 sequence: CASSSAGGPGPQYF. In DNA, the CDR3 is TGTGCCAGCAGTTCTGCGGGGGGGCCAGGGCCCCAGTACTTC.

CDR3 residues: CASSHSGGVYNEQFF. The CDR3 region has the DNA TGTGCCAGTAGTCATAGCGGGGGGGTCTACAATGAGCAGTTCTTC. This chain joins TRBV19 and TRBJ2-1; TRBD2 agrees at 11 bases. The length of the CDR3 is 15 residues. Trimming removed 5 bases from V and 3 bases from J; junction bases left unmatched: 3. The V gene's germline CDR1 is LNHDA and CDR2 SQIVND (reference sequence).

V usage is TRBV7-9 and J usage is TRBJ2-7; TRBD2 matches at 11 bases. This CDR3 is 15 amino acids long. Trimming took 6 bases from V and 2 from J; bases not matched to a gene: 6. Germline V gene lookup returns CDR1 SEHNR and CDR2 FQNEAQ (reference sequence). CDR3 region: CASRDIAGGTYEQYF. The CDR3 DNA sequence: TGTGCCAGCAGGGATATAGCGGGGGGGACCTACGAGCAGTACTTC.

This chain connects TRBV7-2 to TRBJ2-5; 8 positions match TRBD2. Germline V gives CDR1 SGHTA, CDR2 FQGNSA. The CDR3 has 15 amino acids. V was clipped by 8 bases and J by 1 base; unmatched bases: 9. The CDR3 coding sequence is TGTGCCAGCTCCCTGTCTAGCGGGCTCCAAGAGACCCAGTACTTC. Its translation is CASSLSSGLQETQYF.

This clone was counted only a few times. This chain uses TRBV4-3 with TRBJ1-4; maybe TRBD1 (6 bases). Trimming took 6 bases from V and 0 from J, leaving 14 bases between them. CDR3 length: 16 residues. Germline lookup yields CDR1 LGHNA and CDR2 YSLEER. CDR3 DNA: TGCGCCAGCAGTTCAGGAGGGGGGGCAACTAATGAAAAACTGTTTTTT. Protein: CASSSGGGATNEKLFF.

A word on this clone: A junction end diverges from the germline sequence, so it may reflect a read error. The rearrangement uses TRBV6-6 and TRBJ2-7; TRBD1 matches 10 bases. The V gene's germline CDR1 is MNHNY and CDR2 SVGAGI (reference sequence). The CDR3 is 16 amino acids. The CDR3 loop is CASRSLTGTGDLCLHF. For the CDR3, the DNA is TGTGCCAGCAGAAGTTTAACCGGGACAGGGGACCTGTGTCTGCACTTC.

V gene TRBV5-6 combines with J gene TRBJ1-5; D call uncertain. The V and J ends lost 0 bases and 3 bases respectively, with 10 bases between them. CDR1 SGHDT and CDR2 YYEEEE come from the germline V gene. The CDR3 has 15 amino acids. CDR3 sequence: CASSLEFGSNQPQHF. The CDR3 DNA reads TGTGCCAGCAGCTTGGAGTTCGGTTCCAATCAGCCCCAGCATTTT.

This chain links TRBV7-9 with TRBJ2-5; D is possibly TRBD2 (6 bases). In germline, CDR1 is SEHNR, CDR2 FQNEAQ (reference sequence). This CDR3 is 13 amino acids long. V lost 5 bases and J 3 bases, leaving 10 bases between the germline ends. The CDR3 DNA sequence: TGTGCCAGCAGCCAACGGAGGGAAGAGACCCAGTACTTC. Amino acids: CASSQRREETQYF.

The J gene is TRBJ2-5, the V gene TRBV18, with D tentatively TRBD2 (6 bases). Trimming stripped 5 bases from V and 1 base from J, with 8 bases between. The CDR3 spans 13 residues. Germline CDR1 is KGHSH and CDR2 is LQKENI. CDR3 sequence reads: CASSGDFQETQYF. DNA for the CDR3: TGTGCCAGCTCAGGGGACTTCCAAGAGACCCAGTACTTC.

This clone was found once. The gene calls are TRBV5-1 and TRBJ2-2; D perhaps matches TRBD2 (6 bases). This CDR3 region has 14 residues. Per germline, CDR1 SGHRS and CDR2 YFSETQ. The V and J ends lost 5 bases and 6 bases respectively, with 14 bases between them. The CDR3 loop is CASREGRWSGELFF. DNA for the CDR3: TGCGCCAGCAGAGAGGGGAGGTGGTCCGGGGAGCTGTTTTTT.

The chain recombines TRBV2 with TRBJ1-1; TRBD1 aligns across 8 bases. This CDR3 spans 15 amino acids. V dropped 4 bases and J dropped 5; count of bases not matched to a gene: 9. Germline V CDR1 and CDR2: SNHLY, FYNNEI. CDR3 coding DNA: TGTGCCAGCAGTGGCACAGGGGGTTCTTATACTGAAGCTTTCTTT. The encoded protein is CASSGTGGSYTEAFF.